What follows are 21 T cell receptor beta chains derived from one specimen sequenced in a study of siplizumab effects on memory and regulatory T cells. TCRdb's copy holds only in-frame clones and misses some; the assay was immunoSEQ multiplex PCR. The table includes 95,000 to 100,000 clones, 85% to 95% detected once. Specimen: non-Treg CD4+ T cells sorted from blood. Receptors originate from a human donor in good health.

V and J are TRBV25-1 and TRBJ2-7; no firm D call. Germline lookup yields CDR1 MGHDK and CDR2 SYGVNS. V was shortened by 8 bases and J by 6 bases, with 11 bases between the two germline ends. CDR3 length: 11 amino acids. This CDR3 is CASWQAGEQYF. CDR3 DNA sequence: TGTGCCAGCTGGCAGGCCGGCGAGCAGTACTTC.

The chain links TRBV4-1 to TRBJ1-2, with D possibly matching TRBD1 (6 bases). Trimming left V 3 bases short and J 4 bases short, with 15 bases between. CDR1 MGHRA and CDR2 YSYEKL come from the germline V gene. This CDR3 has 15 residues. The CDR3 spells CASSQGGPGRYGYTF. The DNA of the CDR3 is TGCGCCAGCAGCCAGGGGGGGCCGGGACGCTATGGCTACACCTTC.

V gene TRBV10-3 combines with J gene TRBJ1-5; D may be TRBD1 (6 bases). V was clipped by 0 bases and J by 5 bases, with 8 bases between them. The CDR3 runs to 14 residues. Germline-derived CDR1 and CDR2 are ENHRY and SYGVKD. CDR3 sequence (DNA): TGTGCCATCAGTGAGTCCGGGGGCTATCAGCCCCAGCATTTT. Protein product: CAISESGGYQPQHF.

The chain has TRBV5-4 and TRBJ1-2, with D tentatively TRBD1 (6 bases). Trimming took off 4 bases at V and 8 bases at J, with 15 bases between the two ends. Germline V gene lookup returns CDR1 SGHNT and CDR2 YYREEE (reference sequence). The CDR3 has 13 residues. The CDR3 spells CASSPYPRGGYTF. DNA of the CDR3: TGTGCCAGCAGCCCCTACCCCAGGGGCGGCTACACCTTC.

V usage is TRBV5-6 and J usage is TRBJ2-5, with 7 bases lining up with TRBD1. Germline trimming cut 1 base from V and 0 bases from J; bases unmatched to any gene: 6. CDR3 length: 16 residues. Germline V gives CDR1 SGHDT, CDR2 YYEEEE. In DNA form, the CDR3 reads TGTGCCAGCAGCTTGCCGGGACAGCCGAACCAAGAGACCCAGTACTTC. Translated: CASSLPGQPNQETQYF.

V usage is TRBV7-2 and J usage is TRBJ2-3; 7 positions match TRBD2. The V and J ends lost 1 base and 3 bases, in that order; junction bases with no gene match: 4. Germline loops: CDR1 SGHTA, CDR2 FQGNSA. The CDR3 length is 15 residues. The CDR3 region is CASSLVGRATDTQYF. In DNA, the CDR3 is TGTGCCAGCAGCTTAGTTGGGAGGGCAACAGATACGCAGTATTTT.

This chain connects TRBV19 to TRBJ1-6; no reliable D call. Trimming stripped 6 bases from V and 5 bases from J, with 11 bases between. Germline V gives CDR1 LNHDA, CDR2 SQIVND (reference sequence). The CDR3 consists of 14 residues. Here the CDR3 reads CASRDSLNNSPLHF. The CDR3 bases are TGTGCCAGTAGAGACTCCTTGAATAATTCACCCCTCCACTTT.

V usage is TRBV7-2 and J usage is TRBJ2-1; 9 bases are a match to TRBD2. Trimming at V came to 2 bases and at J to 6 bases, leaving 17 bases not matched to a gene. Germline CDR1 SGHTA, CDR2 FQGNSA. This CDR3 contains 19 residues. The CDR3 nucleotides are TGTGCCAGCAGCTTAAGGTATGGGCAGCGGGAGGCTTCCATCAATGAGCAGTTCTTC. Protein: CASSLRYGQREASINEQFF.

V gene TRBV7-8 combines with J gene TRBJ1-1; the D is unclear. The CDR3 extends over 15 amino acids. The V end lost 5 bases, the J end lost 1 base, and 14 bases lay between the germline ends. Germline CDR1 SGHVS, CDR2 FQNEAQ. The CDR3 sequence: CASSEKRSGNTEAFF. The DNA of the CDR3 is TGTGCCAGCAGCGAGAAGAGGAGCGGGAACACTGAAGCTTTCTTT. Supplemented by reference TRBV7-8 and TRBJ1-1, the full variable domain reads GAGVSQSPRYKVAKRGQDVALRCDPISGHVSLFWYQQALGQGPEFLTYFQNEAQLDKSGLPSDRFFAERPEGSVSTLKIQRTQQEDSAVYLCASSEKRSGNTEAFFGQGTRLTVV.

This clone was counted a few times. The rearrangement joins TRBV12-5 to TRBJ1-2; 7 bases match TRBD1. V shed 5 bases and J 10 bases; nucleotides not matched to a gene: 4. The germline CDR1 and CDR2 sequences are LGHNT and FRNRAP. This CDR3 comprises 11 residues. The CDR3, as DNA: TGTGCTAGTGGTCGGGGACAGTTCTACACCTTC. Amino acids: CASGRGQFYTF. The whole variable domain, remainder taken from reference TRBV12-5 and TRBJ1-2, is DARVTQTPRHKVTEMGQEVTMRCQPILGHNTVFWYRQTMMQGLELLAYFRNRAPLDDSGMPKDRFSAEMPDATLATLKIQPSEPRDSAVYFCASGRGQFYTFGSGTRLTVV.

The rearrangement links TRBV30 to TRBJ2-1, with a tentative D call TRBD2 (5 bases). This CDR3 is 13 amino acids long. Trimming shortened V by 0 bases and J by 4 bases, and 7 bases separated the two germline ends. The germline V gene encodes CDR1 GTSNPN and CDR2 SVGIG (reference sequence). This CDR3 reads CAWSVTGYNEQFF. The CDR3 DNA is TGTGCCTGGAGTGTAACGGGGTACAATGAGCAGTTCTTC.

The J gene is TRBJ1-2, the V gene TRBV7-8, with D possibly TRBD1 on 6 matching bases. This CDR3 has 13 amino acids. V dropped 5 bases and J dropped 4 bases, with 11 bases sitting between them. CDR1 is SGHVS, CDR2 FQNEAQ, per germline. The CDR3 DNA reads as TGTGCCAGCAGCAAGGGGGAGGGCTATGGCTACACCTTC. Protein sequence: CASSKGEGYGYTF.

The chain joins TRBV7-3 to TRBJ2-2; D is uncertain. Between the trimmed V and J ends, which lost 1 base and 0 bases, there was a span of 9 bases. The V gene's germline CDR1 is SGHTA and CDR2 FQGTGA. The CDR3 runs 16 residues. CDR3 nucleotide sequence: TGTGCCAGCAGCTTAAATCAGGCCGCGAACACCGGGGAGCTGTTTTTT. It translates to CASSLNQAANTGELFF.

The chain is built from TRBV7-2 and TRBJ1-5; possible D gene TRBD1, 6 bases. The CDR3 loop spans 15 amino acids. CDR1 is SGHTA, CDR2 FQGNSA, per germline. V lost 2 bases and J 4 bases, leaving 12 bases between the germline ends. The CDR3 nucleotides are TGTGCCAGCAGCTTAACCAGGGGAGGGAATCAGCCCCAGCATTTT. The encoded protein is CASSLTRGGNQPQHF.

The chain carries TRBV7-9 and TRBJ1-2, with 8 bases fitting TRBD1. Germline V gene lookup returns CDR1 SEHNR and CDR2 FQNEAQ (reference sequence). This CDR3 is 15 amino acids long. V lost 4 bases to trimming and J lost 2 bases; unmatched junction nucleotides: 6. CDR3 nucleotides: TGTGCCAGCAGCTCTGGACAGGGATTAAACTATGGCTACACCTTC. Its translation is CASSSGQGLNYGYTF.

CDR3 amino acids: CASSLAPLGGTYNEQFF. The CDR3 DNA follows: TGTGCCAGCAGCTTAGCCCCTCTCGGCGGGACCTACAATGAGCAGTTCTTC. J is TRBJ2-1 and V is TRBV7-8, with D possibly matching TRBD2 (6 bases). CDR3 size: 17 residues. V lost 0 bases and J 2 bases, leaving 14 bases between the germline ends. CDR1 and CDR2 from the germline V gene are SGHVS and FQNEAQ.

A note on this clone: The same CDR3 can be traced to other DNA sequences in this sample. The CDR3 here is CASSVDFSYNEQFF. The DNA of the CDR3 is TGCGCCAGCAGCGTGGATTTCTCCTACAATGAGCAGTTCTTC. V usage is TRBV5-1 and J usage is TRBJ2-1, with D uncertain. Germline V gene sequence: CDR1 SGHRS, CDR2 YFSETQ. This CDR3 is 14 amino acids long. Deletions cut 4 bases from V and 0 bases from J, with 8 bases between.

V and J are TRBV7-6 and TRBJ2-7; the D gene is possibly TRBD1 (6 bases). The ends were cut back, 5 bases at V and 1 base at J, with 15 bases in the middle. The CDR3 length is 15 residues. In germline, CDR1 is SGHVS, CDR2 FNYEAQ. The CDR3 reads CASSPRLGGSYEQYF. For the CDR3, the DNA is TGTGCCAGCAGCCCTCGTTTAGGGGGTTCCTACGAGCAGTACTTC.

The chain uses TRBV19 and TRBJ2-7; 8 bases are a match to TRBD2. V shed 4 bases, J shed 8 bases, and the junction held 10 bases outside the gene matches. The CDR3 consists of 14 residues. The germline V gene encodes CDR1 LNHDA and CDR2 SQIVND (reference sequence). CDR3 DNA sequence: TGTGCCAGTAGTACGACTAGCGAGGGCATCCAGCAGTACTTC. Translation gives CASSTTSEGIQQYF.

V usage is TRBV11-3 and J usage is TRBJ2-7; D unclear. CDR1 and CDR2 (germline): SGHNT, YENEEA. This CDR3 comprises 13 residues. V was cut by 3 bases and J by 0 bases, with 6 bases left in between. CDR3 sequence (DNA): TGTGCCAGCAGCTTTAGGAACTCCTACGAGCAGTACTTC. Its protein product is CASSFRNSYEQYF.

This clone was observed once. The gene calls are TRBV18 and TRBJ1-1, with 10 bases identical to TRBD1. V gave up 6 bases and J gave up 4 bases; unmatched junction bases: 11. Germline lookup yields CDR1 KGHSH and CDR2 LQKENI. The CDR3 extends over 16 amino acids. CDR3: CASSPGTGVKGTEAFF. Here the CDR3 DNA reads TGTGCCAGCTCCCCCGGGACAGGGGTTAAGGGCACTGAAGCTTTCTTT.